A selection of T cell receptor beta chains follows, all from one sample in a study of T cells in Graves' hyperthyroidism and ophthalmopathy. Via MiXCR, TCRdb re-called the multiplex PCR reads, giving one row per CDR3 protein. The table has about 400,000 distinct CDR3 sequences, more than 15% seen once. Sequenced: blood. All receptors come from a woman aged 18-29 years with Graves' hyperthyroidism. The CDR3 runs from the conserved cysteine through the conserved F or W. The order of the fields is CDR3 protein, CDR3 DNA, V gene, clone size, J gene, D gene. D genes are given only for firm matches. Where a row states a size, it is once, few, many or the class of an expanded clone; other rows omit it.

CDR3 protein: CASKGDSDRDLAFF
CDR3 DNA: TGTGCCAGCAAGGGGGATTCGGATAGGGACCTAGCTTTCTTT
V gene: TRBV6-1
clone size: few
J gene: TRBJ1-1
D gene: -

CDR3 protein: CASSRSDRERLPLHF
CDR3 DNA: TGTGCCAGCAGTCGCTCGGACAGGGAACGTCTACCCCTCCACTTT
V gene: TRBV12-3/TRBV12-4
clone size: many
J gene: TRBJ1-6
D gene: TRBD1

CDR3 protein: CSARDTTGGEGYTF
CDR3 DNA: TGCAGTGCTAGAGATACGACAGGGGGCGAAGGCTACACCTTC
V gene: TRBV20-1
clone size: -
J gene: TRBJ1-2
D gene: TRBD1

CDR3 protein: CASSQVTGNTIYF
CDR3 DNA: TGTGCCAGCAGCCAAGTAACTGGAAACACCATATATTTT
V gene: TRBV7-9
clone size: few
J gene: TRBJ1-3
D gene: -

CDR3 protein: CASSYGAESGYEQYF
CDR3 DNA: TGTGCCAGCAGTTACGGGGCCGAATCGGGCTACGAGCAGTACTTC
V gene: TRBV27
clone size: few
J gene: TRBJ2-7
D gene: -

CDR3 protein: CSAMGSPYGYTF
CDR3 DNA: TGCAGTGCCATGGGATCCCCGTATGGCTACACCTTC
V gene: TRBV20-1
clone size: many
J gene: TRBJ1-2
D gene: -

CDR3 protein: CASSLDFGESSYNEQFF
CDR3 DNA: TGTGCCAGCAGCTTAGACTTCGGGGAAAGCTCCTACAATGAGCAGTTCTTC
V gene: TRBV27
clone size: -
J gene: TRBJ2-1
D gene: -

CDR3 protein: CASRWEGYEQYF
CDR3 DNA: TGTGCCAGCCGATGGGAGGGCTACGAGCAGTACTTC
V gene: TRBV27
clone size: many
J gene: TRBJ2-7
D gene: TRBD2

CDR3 protein: CASSLALTGGWTEAFF
CDR3 DNA: TGTGCCAGCAGCTTAGCCCTGACAGGGGGCTGGACTGAAGCTTTCTTT
V gene: TRBV7-9
clone size: many
J gene: TRBJ1-1
D gene: TRBD1

CDR3 protein: CSARSAINQPQHF
CDR3 DNA: TGCAGTGCACGATCAGCAATCAATCAGCCCCAGCATTTT
V gene: TRBV20-1
clone size: many
J gene: TRBJ1-5
D gene: -

CDR3 protein: CASRTGGFEPQHF
CDR3 DNA: TGTGCCAGCCGGACGGGGGGCTTCGAACCCCAGCATTTT
V gene: TRBV18
clone size: many
J gene: TRBJ1-5
D gene: -

CDR3 protein: CASSLRGGTRQETQYF
CDR3 DNA: TGTGCCAGCAGTTTACGGGGGGGGACGAGGCAAGAGACCCAGTACTTC
V gene: TRBV28
clone size: many
J gene: TRBJ2-5
D gene: TRBD2

CDR3 protein: CASWRTGARETQYF
CDR3 DNA: TGTGCCAGCTGGCGGACAGGGGCAAGGGAGACCCAGTACTTC
V gene: TRBV18
clone size: few
J gene: TRBJ2-5
D gene: TRBD1

CDR3 protein: CASSLVGGETQYF
CDR3 DNA: TGTGCCAGCAGCTTAGTCGGGGGGGAGACCCAGTACTTC
V gene: TRBV7-2
clone size: many
J gene: TRBJ2-5
D gene: TRBD2

CDR3 protein: CASSIVEAGANVLTF
CDR3 DNA: TGTGCCAGTAGTATAGTTGAAGCCGGGGCCAACGTCCTGACTTTC
V gene: TRBV19
clone size: many
J gene: TRBJ2-6
D gene: -

CDR3 protein: CASSLVPGLAGGPSDTQYF
CDR3 DNA: TGTGCCAGCAGCTTAGTCCCGGGACTAGCGGGGGGGCCGTCAGATACGCAGTATTTT
V gene: TRBV7-2
clone size: many
J gene: TRBJ2-3
D gene: TRBD2

CDR3 protein: CASSAPGLAAYNEQFF
CDR3 DNA: TGTGCCAGCAGCGCCCCTGGACTAGCGGCATACAATGAGCAGTTCTTC
V gene: TRBV7-8
clone size: many
J gene: TRBJ2-1
D gene: TRBD2

CDR3 protein: CASSSLQRGAYEQYF
CDR3 DNA: TGTGCCAGCAGTTCGCTCCAGCGGGGTGCCTACGAGCAGTACTTC
V gene: TRBV12-3/TRBV12-4
clone size: many
J gene: TRBJ2-7
D gene: TRBD2

CDR3 protein: CASDRDHTGELFF
CDR3 DNA: TGTGCCAGCGACAGGGACCACACCGGGGAGCTGTTTTTT
V gene: TRBV7-2
clone size: many
J gene: TRBJ2-2
D gene: TRBD1

CDR3 protein: CASSLGGGSQETQYF
CDR3 DNA: TGTGCCAGCAGCTTAGGGGGGGGGAGCCAAGAGACCCAGTACTTC
V gene: TRBV7-2
clone size: many
J gene: TRBJ2-5
D gene: TRBD2

CDR3 protein: CASSYSIDFRATEAFF
CDR3 DNA: TGTGCCAGCAGTTACTCGATCGACTTTAGGGCCACTGAAGCTTTCTTT
V gene: TRBV6-2/TRBV6-3
clone size: -
J gene: TRBJ1-1
D gene: -

CDR3 protein: CASSLAGGPGTEAFF
CDR3 DNA: TGTGCCAGCAGCTTGGCCGGGGGGCCGGGCACTGAAGCTTTCTTT
V gene: TRBV5-6
clone size: -
J gene: TRBJ1-1
D gene: -

CDR3 protein: CASSEVQFYGYTF
CDR3 DNA: TGTGCCAGCAGTGAAGTCCAATTCTATGGCTACACCTTC
V gene: TRBV6-1
clone size: many
J gene: TRBJ1-2
D gene: -

CDR3 protein: CASSQDHLGVPYEQYF
CDR3 DNA: TGTGCCAGCAGCCAAGACCACCTTGGGGTTCCCTACGAGCAGTACTTC
V gene: TRBV4-2
clone size: many
J gene: TRBJ2-7
D gene: -

CDR3 protein: CSVATGSAVDEQFF
CDR3 DNA: TGCAGCGTTGCGACAGGGAGCGCAGTGGATGAGCAGTTCTTC
V gene: TRBV29-1
clone size: few
J gene: TRBJ2-1
D gene: TRBD1

CDR3 protein: CASSSTVYGYTF
CDR3 DNA: TGTGCCAGCAGTTCGACAGTCTATGGCTACACCTTC
V gene: TRBV2
clone size: many
J gene: TRBJ1-2
D gene: -

CDR3 protein: CASSLEGRTNTEAFF
CDR3 DNA: TGCGCCAGCAGCTTGGAGGGACGGACGAACACTGAAGCTTTCTTT
V gene: TRBV5-1
clone size: many
J gene: TRBJ1-1
D gene: -

CDR3 protein: CASSLLGGDIGQFF
CDR3 DNA: TGTGCCAGCAGCTTATTGGGCGGGGACATCGGGCAGTTCTTC
V gene: TRBV7-9
clone size: many
J gene: TRBJ2-1
D gene: -

CDR3 protein: CASSRTGEVGQPQHF
CDR3 DNA: TGCGCCAGCAGTAGGACAGGGGAAGTTGGGCAGCCCCAGCATTTT
V gene: TRBV10-2
clone size: few
J gene: TRBJ1-5
D gene: TRBD1

CDR3 protein: CSVGGKANTGELFF
CDR3 DNA: TGCAGCGTTGGGGGAAAGGCGAACACCGGGGAGCTGTTTTTT
V gene: TRBV29-1
clone size: many
J gene: TRBJ2-2
D gene: -

CDR3 protein: CASSQQIDTEAFF
CDR3 DNA: TGTGCCAGCAGCCAGCAGATTGACACTGAAGCTTTCTTT
V gene: TRBV14
clone size: few
J gene: TRBJ1-1
D gene: -

CDR3 protein: CAGTSSYEQYF
CDR3 DNA: TGTGCCGGGACTAGCTCCTACGAGCAGTACTTC
V gene: TRBV30
clone size: many
J gene: TRBJ2-7
D gene: TRBD2

CDR3 protein: CASSLGVSGSRTQYF
CDR3 DNA: TGTGCCAGCAGCTTAGGGGTGAGCGGGAGTCGGACCCAGTACTTC
V gene: TRBV7-2
clone size: many
J gene: TRBJ2-5
D gene: TRBD2

CDR3 protein: CASSLTSGNF
CDR3 DNA: TGTGCCAGCAGCTTAACCTCGGGCAACTTC
V gene: TRBV7-3
clone size: few
J gene: TRBJ2-7
D gene: -

CDR3 protein: CASSRGQGSYNEQYF
CDR3 DNA: TGCGCCAGCAGCCGCGGACAGGGGTCCTACAATGAGCAGTACTTC
V gene: TRBV5-1
clone size: -
J gene: TRBJ2-7
D gene: TRBD1

CDR3 protein: CASRLPLAGGHEQFF
CDR3 DNA: TGTGCCAGCAGACTGCCGCTAGCGGGTGGCCATGAGCAGTTCTTC
V gene: TRBV11-2
clone size: many
J gene: TRBJ2-1
D gene: TRBD2

CDR3 protein: CASSPRTSTRETQYF
CDR3 DNA: TGCGCCAGCAGCCCTCGGACTAGCACCCGAGAGACCCAGTACTTC
V gene: TRBV4-1
clone size: many
J gene: TRBJ2-5
D gene: TRBD2

CDR3 protein: CASEAGGSTEAFF
CDR3 DNA: TGTGCCAGCGAGGCAGGGGGAAGCACTGAAGCTTTCTTT
V gene: TRBV3-1
clone size: -
J gene: TRBJ1-1
D gene: TRBD1

CDR3 protein: CAIASGKGNEQFF
CDR3 DNA: TGTGCCATCGCTAGCGGGAAGGGCAATGAGCAGTTCTTC
V gene: TRBV10-3
clone size: many
J gene: TRBJ2-1
D gene: TRBD2

CDR3 protein: CASSIRTGNTGELFF
CDR3 DNA: TGTGCCAGCAGTATACGGACAGGAAACACCGGGGAGCTGTTTTTT
V gene: TRBV12-3/TRBV12-4
clone size: -
J gene: TRBJ2-2
D gene: TRBD1

CDR3 protein: CASSSTGLGAFF
CDR3 DNA: TGTGCCAGCAGTTCGACAGGGCTGGGAGCTTTCTTT
V gene: TRBV6-2/TRBV6-3
clone size: many
J gene: TRBJ1-1
D gene: TRBD1

CDR3 protein: CASSLVGTPIPGYTF
CDR3 DNA: TGTGCCAGCAGTTTAGTGGGGACGCCCATCCCCGGCTACACCTTC
V gene: TRBV12-3/TRBV12-4
clone size: many
J gene: TRBJ1-2
D gene: -